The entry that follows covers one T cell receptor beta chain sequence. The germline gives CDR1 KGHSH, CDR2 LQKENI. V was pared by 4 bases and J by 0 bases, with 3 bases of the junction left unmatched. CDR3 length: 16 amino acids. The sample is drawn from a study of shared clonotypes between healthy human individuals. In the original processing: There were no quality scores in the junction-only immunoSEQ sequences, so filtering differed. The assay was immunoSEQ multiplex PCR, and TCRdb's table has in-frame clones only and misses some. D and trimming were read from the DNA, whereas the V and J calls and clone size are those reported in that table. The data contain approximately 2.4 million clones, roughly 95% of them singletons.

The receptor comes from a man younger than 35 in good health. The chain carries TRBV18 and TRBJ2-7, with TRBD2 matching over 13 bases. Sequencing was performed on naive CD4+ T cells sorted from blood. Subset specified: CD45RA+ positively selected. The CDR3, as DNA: TGTGCCAGCTCACTGGGGACTAGCGGGAACTCCTACGAGCAGTACTTC. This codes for CASSLGTSGNSYEQYF.